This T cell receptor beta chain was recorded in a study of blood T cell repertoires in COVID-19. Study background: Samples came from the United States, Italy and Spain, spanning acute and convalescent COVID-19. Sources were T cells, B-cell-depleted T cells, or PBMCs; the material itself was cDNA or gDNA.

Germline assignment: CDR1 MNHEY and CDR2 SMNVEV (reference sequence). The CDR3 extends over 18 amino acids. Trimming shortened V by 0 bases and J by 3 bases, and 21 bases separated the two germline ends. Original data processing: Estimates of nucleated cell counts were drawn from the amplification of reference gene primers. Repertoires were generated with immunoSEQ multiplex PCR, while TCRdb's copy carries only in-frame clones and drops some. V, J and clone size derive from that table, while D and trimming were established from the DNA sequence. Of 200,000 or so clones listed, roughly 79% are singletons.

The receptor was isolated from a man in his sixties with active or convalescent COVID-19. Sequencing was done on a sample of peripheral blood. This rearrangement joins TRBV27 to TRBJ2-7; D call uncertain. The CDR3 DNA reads TGTGCCAGCAGTTTATCGCTCCGGGTCGTCCTCCTCCTCTACGAGCAGTACTTC. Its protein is CASSLSLRVVLLLYEQYF.